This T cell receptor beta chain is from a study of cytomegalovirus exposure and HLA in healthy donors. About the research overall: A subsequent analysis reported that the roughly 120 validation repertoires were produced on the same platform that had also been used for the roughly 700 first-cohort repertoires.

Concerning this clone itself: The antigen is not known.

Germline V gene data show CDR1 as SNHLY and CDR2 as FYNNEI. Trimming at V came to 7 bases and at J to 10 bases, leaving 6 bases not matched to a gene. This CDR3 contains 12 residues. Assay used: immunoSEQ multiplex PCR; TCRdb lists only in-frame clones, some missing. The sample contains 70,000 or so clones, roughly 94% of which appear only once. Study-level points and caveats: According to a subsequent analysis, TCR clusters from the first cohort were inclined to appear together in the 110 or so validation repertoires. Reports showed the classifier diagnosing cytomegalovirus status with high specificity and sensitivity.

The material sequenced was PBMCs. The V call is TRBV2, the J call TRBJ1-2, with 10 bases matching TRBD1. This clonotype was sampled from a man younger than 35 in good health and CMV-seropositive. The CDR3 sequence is CASKRQGAYYTF. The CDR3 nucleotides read TGTGCCAGCAAGCGACAGGGGGCATACTACACCTTC.